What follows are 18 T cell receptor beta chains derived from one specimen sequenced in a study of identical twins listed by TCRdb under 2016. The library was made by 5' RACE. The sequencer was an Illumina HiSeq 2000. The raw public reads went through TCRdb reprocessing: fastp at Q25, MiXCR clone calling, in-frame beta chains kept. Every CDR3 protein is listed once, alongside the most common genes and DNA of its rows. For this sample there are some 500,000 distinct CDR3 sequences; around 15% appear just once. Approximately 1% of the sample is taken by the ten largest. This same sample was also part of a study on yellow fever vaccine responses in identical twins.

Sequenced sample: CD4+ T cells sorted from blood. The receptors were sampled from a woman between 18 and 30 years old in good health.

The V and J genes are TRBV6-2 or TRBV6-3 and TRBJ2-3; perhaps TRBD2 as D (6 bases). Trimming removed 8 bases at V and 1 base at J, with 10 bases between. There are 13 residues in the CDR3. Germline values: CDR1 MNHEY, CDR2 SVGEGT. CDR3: CASEASGTDTQYF. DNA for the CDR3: TGTGCCAGCGAGGCTAGCGGCACAGATACGCAGTATTTT.

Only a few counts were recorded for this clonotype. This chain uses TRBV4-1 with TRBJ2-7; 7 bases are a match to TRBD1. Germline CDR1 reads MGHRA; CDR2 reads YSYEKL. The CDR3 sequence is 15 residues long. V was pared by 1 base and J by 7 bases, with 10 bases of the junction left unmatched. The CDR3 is CASSQVTGDSSEQYF. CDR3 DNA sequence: TGCGCCAGCAGCCAAGTTACAGGGGATTCTTCGGAGCAGTACTTC.

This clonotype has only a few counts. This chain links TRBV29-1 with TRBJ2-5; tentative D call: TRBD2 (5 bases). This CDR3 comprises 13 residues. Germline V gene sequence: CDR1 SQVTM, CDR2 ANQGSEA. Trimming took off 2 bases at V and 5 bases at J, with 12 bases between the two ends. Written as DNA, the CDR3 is TGCAGCGTTGAACGGGCCGGGAAGGAGACCCAGTACTTC. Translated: CSVERAGKETQYF.

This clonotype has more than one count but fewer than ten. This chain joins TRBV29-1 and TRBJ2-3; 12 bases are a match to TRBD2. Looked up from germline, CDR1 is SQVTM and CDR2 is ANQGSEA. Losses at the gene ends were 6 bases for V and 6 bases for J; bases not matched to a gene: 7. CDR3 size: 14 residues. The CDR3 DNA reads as TGCAGCGTCGCTGGACTAGCGGGGATGGATACGCAGTATTTT. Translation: CSVAGLAGMDTQYF.

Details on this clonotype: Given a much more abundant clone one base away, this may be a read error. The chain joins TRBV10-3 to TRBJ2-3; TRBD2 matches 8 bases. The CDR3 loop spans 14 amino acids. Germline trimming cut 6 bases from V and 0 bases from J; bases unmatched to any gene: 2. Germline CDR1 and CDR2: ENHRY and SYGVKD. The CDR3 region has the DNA TGTGCCATCAGACCTAGCGGGAGCACAGATACGCAGTATTTT. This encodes CAIRPSGSTDTQYF.

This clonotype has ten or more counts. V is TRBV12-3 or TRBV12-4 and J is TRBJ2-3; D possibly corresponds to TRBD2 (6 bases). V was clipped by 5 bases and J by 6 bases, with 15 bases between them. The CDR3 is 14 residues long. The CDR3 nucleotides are TGTGCCAGCAGTACCGGACTGGAGGGTGATACGCAGTATTTT. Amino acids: CASSTGLEGDTQYF.

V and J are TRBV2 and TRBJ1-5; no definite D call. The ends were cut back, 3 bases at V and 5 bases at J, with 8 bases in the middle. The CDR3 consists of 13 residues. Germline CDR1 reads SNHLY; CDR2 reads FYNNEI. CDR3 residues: CASSDEVHQPQHF. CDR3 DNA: TGTGCCAGCAGTGACGAGGTCCATCAGCCCCAGCATTTT.

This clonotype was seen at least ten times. The CDR3 is CASSLIGTANTGELFF. The DNA for the CDR3 is TGTGCCAGCAGCCTCATTGGGACGGCGAACACCGGGGAGCTGTTTTTT. The J gene is TRBJ2-2, the V gene TRBV4-2; D may be TRBD1 or TRBD2 (5 bases each). V was clipped by 4 bases and J by 0 bases, with 12 bases between them. The CDR3 runs 16 residues. Germline V gene sequence: CDR1 LGHNA, CDR2 YNFKEQ.

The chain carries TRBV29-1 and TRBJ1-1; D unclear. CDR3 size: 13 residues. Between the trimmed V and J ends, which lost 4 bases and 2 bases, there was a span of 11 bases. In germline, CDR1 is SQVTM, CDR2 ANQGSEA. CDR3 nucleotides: TGCAGCGTTGTGTCGGGGAGTAACACTGAAGCTTTCTTT. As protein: CSVVSGSNTEAFF.

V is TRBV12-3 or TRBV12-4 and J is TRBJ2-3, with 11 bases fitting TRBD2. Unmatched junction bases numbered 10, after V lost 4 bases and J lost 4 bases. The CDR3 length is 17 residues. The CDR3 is CASSSRGSGGAADTQYF. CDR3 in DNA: TGTGCCAGCAGTTCCCGTGGTAGCGGGGGGGCGGCAGATACGCAGTATTTT.

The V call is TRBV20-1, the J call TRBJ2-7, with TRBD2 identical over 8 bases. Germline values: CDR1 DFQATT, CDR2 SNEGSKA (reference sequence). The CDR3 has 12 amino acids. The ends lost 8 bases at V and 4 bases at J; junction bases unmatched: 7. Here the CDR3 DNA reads TGCAGTCCAGCGGGAGCCGTATACGAGCAGTACTTC. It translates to CSPAGAVYEQYF.

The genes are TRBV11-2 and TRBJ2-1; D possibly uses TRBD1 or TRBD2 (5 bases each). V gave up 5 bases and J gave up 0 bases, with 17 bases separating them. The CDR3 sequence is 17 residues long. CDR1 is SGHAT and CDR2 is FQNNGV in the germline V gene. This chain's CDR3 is CASSRAVGGGSYNEQFF. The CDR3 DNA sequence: TGTGCCAGCAGCCGGGCGGTTGGGGGTGGCTCCTACAATGAGCAGTTCTTC.

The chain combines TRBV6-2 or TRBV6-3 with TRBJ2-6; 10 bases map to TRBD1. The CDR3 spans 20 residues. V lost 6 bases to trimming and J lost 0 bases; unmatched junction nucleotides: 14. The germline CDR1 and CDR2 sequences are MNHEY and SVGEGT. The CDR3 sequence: CASRNWDRGSGSSGANVLTF. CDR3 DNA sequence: TGTGCCAGCAGAAACTGGGACAGGGGAAGTGGCTCCTCTGGGGCCAACGTCCTGACTTTC.

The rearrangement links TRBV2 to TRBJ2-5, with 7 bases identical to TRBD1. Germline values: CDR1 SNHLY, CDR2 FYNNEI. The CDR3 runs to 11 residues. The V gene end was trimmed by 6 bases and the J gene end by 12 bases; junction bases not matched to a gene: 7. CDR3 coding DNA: TGTGCCAGCAGAGAGAGGACAGGAAAGTACTTC. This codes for CASRERTGKYF.

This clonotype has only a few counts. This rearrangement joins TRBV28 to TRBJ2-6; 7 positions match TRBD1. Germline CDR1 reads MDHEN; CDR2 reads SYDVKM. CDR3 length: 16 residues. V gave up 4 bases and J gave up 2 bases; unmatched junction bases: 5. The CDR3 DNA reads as TGTGCCAGCAGTTCCTATACAGGGGCTGGGGCCAACGTCCTGACTTTC. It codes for CASSSYTGAGANVLTF.

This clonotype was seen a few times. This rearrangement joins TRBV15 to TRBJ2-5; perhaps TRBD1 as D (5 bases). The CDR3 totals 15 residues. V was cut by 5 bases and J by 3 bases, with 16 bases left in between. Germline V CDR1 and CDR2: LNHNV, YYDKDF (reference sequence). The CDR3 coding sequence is TGTGCCACCAGCTCCCAAAGACAGCTTGAAGAGACCCAGTACTTC. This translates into CATSSQRQLEETQYF.

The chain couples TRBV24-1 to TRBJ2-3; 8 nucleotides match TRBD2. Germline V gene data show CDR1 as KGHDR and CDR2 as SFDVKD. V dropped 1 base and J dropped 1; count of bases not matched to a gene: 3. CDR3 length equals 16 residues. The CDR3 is CATSDLRAGGTDTQYF. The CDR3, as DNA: TGTGCCACCAGTGATTTAAGAGCGGGAGGCACAGATACGCAGTATTTT.

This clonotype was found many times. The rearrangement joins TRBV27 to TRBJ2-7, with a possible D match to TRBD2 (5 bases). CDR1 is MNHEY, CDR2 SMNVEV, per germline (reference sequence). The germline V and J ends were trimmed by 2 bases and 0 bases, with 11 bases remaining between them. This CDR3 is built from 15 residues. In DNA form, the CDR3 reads TGTGCCAGCAGTTTAGTTTCCGGGAACTCCTACGAGCAGTACTTC. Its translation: CASSLVSGNSYEQYF.